Described below is a single T cell receptor (beta chain) sequence and its context. This record comes from a study of control samples from healthy donors and cancer patients. CDR3 length: 14 residues. The V end lost 0 bases, the J end lost 1 base, and 6 bases lay between the germline ends. Germline V gene data show CDR1 as MNHEY and CDR2 as SVGEGT. Clones were sequenced by immunoSEQ multiplex PCR, and TCRdb holds only the in-frame ones, with some missing. The data show about 64,000 clones, more than 90% seen once. The specimen was PBMCs. The sequence came from a man aged 40-49 years with colorectal cancer. V gene TRBV6-2 or TRBV6-3 combines with J gene TRBJ1-1; D is unclear. CDR3 DNA sequence: TGTGCCAGCAGTTACTCGATCCGGAACACTGAAGCTTTCTTT. Protein: CASSYSIRNTEAFF.